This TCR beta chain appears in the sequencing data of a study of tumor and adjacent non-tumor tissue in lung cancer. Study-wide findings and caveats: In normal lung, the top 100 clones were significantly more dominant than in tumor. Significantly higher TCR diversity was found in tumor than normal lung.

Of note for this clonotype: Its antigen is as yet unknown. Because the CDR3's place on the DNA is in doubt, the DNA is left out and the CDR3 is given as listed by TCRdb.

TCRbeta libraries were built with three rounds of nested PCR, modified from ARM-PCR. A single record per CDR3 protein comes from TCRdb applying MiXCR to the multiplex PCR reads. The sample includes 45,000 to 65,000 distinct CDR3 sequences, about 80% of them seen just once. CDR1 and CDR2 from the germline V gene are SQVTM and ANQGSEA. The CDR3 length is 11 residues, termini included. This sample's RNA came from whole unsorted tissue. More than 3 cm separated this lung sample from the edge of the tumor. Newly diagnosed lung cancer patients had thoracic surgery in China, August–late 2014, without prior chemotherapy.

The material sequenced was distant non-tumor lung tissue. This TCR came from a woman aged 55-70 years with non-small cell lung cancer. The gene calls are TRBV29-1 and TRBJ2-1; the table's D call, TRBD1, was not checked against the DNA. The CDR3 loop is CSVGKGNEQLF.